This T cell receptor beta chain is from a study of T cell changes during pregnancy in multiple sclerosis. V lost 2 bases and J lost 9, with 10 bases in between. The CDR3 has 12 residues. Germline assignment: CDR1 MNHEY and CDR2 SVGAGI. The data were produced by immunoSEQ multiplex PCR, yet TCRdb's version contains in-frame clones alone and is incomplete. The repertoire has tens of thousands of clones, about 88% of them found once; the top ten carry less than 3.5%. The rearrangement uses TRBV6-5 and TRBJ1-1, with a weak D call TRBD1 (6 bases). This sequence was found in a female donor with multiple sclerosis, enrolled in a pregnancy study. The source material was peripheral blood, sampled before pregnancy. The CDR3 spells CASSYVGQQAFF. The CDR3 DNA reads as TGTGCCAGCAGTTACGTTGGACAGCAAGCTTTCTTT.